Below are 21 T cell receptor beta chains sequenced from a single sample in a study of T cell responses to AZD1222 COVID-19 vaccine. Assay used: immunoSEQ multiplex PCR; TCRdb lists only in-frame clones, some missing. The sample yields roughly 150,000 clones, more than 85% seen once. The sample in question was peripheral blood, obtained after recovery from COVID-19. The receptors were sampled from an adult who had recovered from COVID-19.

This clone turned up a few times. The V call is TRBV25-1, the J call TRBJ1-5, with a possible D match to TRBD1 (6 bases). V was pared by 5 bases and J by 0 bases, with 11 bases between. CDR1 MGHDK and CDR2 SYGVNS come from the germline V gene. The CDR3 runs to 15 residues. CDR3 in amino acids: CASSYGTSSNQPQHF. DNA of the CDR3: TGTGCCAGCAGTTACGGGACAAGTAGCAATCAGCCCCAGCATTTT.

This clone is a singleton in its sample. The chain joins TRBV4-1 to TRBJ2-7; the D gene is possibly TRBD2 (5 bases). Trimming cost V 0 bases and J 3 bases, with 12 bases left between them. The germline gives CDR1 MGHRA, CDR2 YSYEKL. The CDR3 has 15 residues. CDR3 nucleotides: TGCGCCAGCAGCCAAGATCGGGAAGGGTTCTACGAGCAGTACTTC. This translates into CASSQDREGFYEQYF.

The rearrangement links TRBV6-5 to TRBJ2-7; 11 positions agree with TRBD2. CDR1 MNHEY and CDR2 SVGAGI come from the germline V gene. This CDR3 region has 15 residues. The V gene end was trimmed by 6 bases and the J gene end by 1 base; junction bases not matched to a gene: 5. CDR3 in DNA: TGTGCCAGCAGCTCCGGGACTAGCGGTTCCTACGAGCAGTACTTC. Translation: CASSSGTSGSYEQYF.

The genes are TRBV3-1 (or the pseudogene TRBV3-2) and TRBJ2-3, with no clear D. The ends were cut back, 5 bases at V and 5 bases at J, with 14 bases in the middle. CDR1 and CDR2 (germline): LGHDT, YNNKEL (reference sequence). The CDR3 has 14 amino acids. CDR3 protein: CASSSTTDGDTQYF. The DNA for the CDR3 is TGTGCCAGCAGCTCTACTACGGACGGAGATACGCAGTATTTT.

This chain uses TRBV3-1 (or the pseudogene TRBV3-2) with TRBJ1-4; 11 positions match TRBD1. The germline V gene encodes CDR1 LGHDT and CDR2 YNNKEL (reference sequence). This CDR3 is 15 amino acids long. After removal of 4 bases from V and 8 bases from J, the junction contained 6 bases not matched to a gene. The CDR3 DNA follows: TGTGCCAGCAGCCGGACAGGGGGCTCGGGAGAAAAACTGTTTTTT. Amino acid sequence: CASSRTGGSGEKLFF.

CDR3 nucleotide sequence: TGTGCCAGCAGTCGAAACAGGGGTCGCAATCAGCCCCAGCATTTT. Translating gives CASSRNRGRNQPQHF. The chain couples TRBV28 to TRBJ1-5, with 7 bases identical to TRBD1. This CDR3 comprises 15 residues. V trimming: 5 bases; J trimming: 2 bases; junction bases outside the gene matches: 6. Germline V lookup: CDR1 MDHEN, CDR2 SYDVKM.

CDR3 DNA sequence: TGTGCCAGCAGCTCTTGGACCAAGAGCTCTGGAAACACCATATATTTT. Encoded protein: CASSSWTKSSGNTIYF. The chain links TRBV7-9 to TRBJ1-3, with unresolved D. The CDR3 consists of 16 residues. V dropped 4 bases and J dropped 0 bases, with 13 bases sitting between them. Per the germline V gene, CDR1 is SEHNR and CDR2 is FQNEAQ (reference sequence). The full variable domain, in which reference TRBV7-9 and TRBJ1-3 provide the parts outside the CDR3, is DTGVSQNPRHKITKRGQNVTFRCDPISEHNRLYWYRQTLGQGPEFLTYFQNEAQLEKSRLLSDRFSAERPKGSFSTLEIQRTEQGDSAMYLCASSSWTKSSGNTIYFGEGSWLTVV.

The rearrangement joins TRBV5-8 to TRBJ2-3; unclear D gene. Per the germline V gene, CDR1 is SGHTS and CDR2 is YDEGEE. With 3 bases removed from V and 0 bases from J, the gap between germline ends came to 5 bases. CDR3 length: 13 residues. The chain's CDR3 is CASSYASTDTQYF. CDR3 sequence (DNA): TGTGCCAGCAGCTACGCTAGCACAGATACGCAGTATTTT. The variable domain in full, with the rest retrieved from reference TRBV5-8 and TRBJ2-3, is EAGVTQSPTHLIKTRGQQATLRCSPISGHTSVYWYQQALGLGLQFLLWYDEGEERNRGNFPPRFSGRQFPNYSSELNVNALELEDSALYLCASSYASTDTQYFGPGTRLTVL.

V and J are TRBV5-4 and TRBJ2-7, with D possibly being TRBD1 (6 bases). Per germline, CDR1 SGHNT and CDR2 YYREEE (reference sequence). V was trimmed by 5 bases and J by 0 bases, leaving 9 bases between them. The length of the CDR3 is 13 residues. The CDR3, as DNA: TGTGCCAGCAGTTCGGGACACTCCTACGAGCAGTACTTC. Its protein is CASSSGHSYEQYF.

This chain connects TRBV6-1 to TRBJ1-5; D call uncertain. This CDR3 contains 14 residues. CDR1 is MNHNS and CDR2 is SASEGT in the germline V gene. Trimming cost V 0 bases and J 2 bases, with 5 bases left between them. CDR3 in amino acids: CASSEALGNQPQHF. The CDR3 DNA is TGTGCCAGCAGTGAAGCGCTGGGCAATCAGCCCCAGCATTTT.

The chain is built from TRBV5-5 and TRBJ1-3; D is unclear. Trimming cost V 3 bases and J 0 bases, with 7 bases left between them. Germline values: CDR1 SGHKS, CDR2 YYEKEE (reference sequence). CDR3 length: 14 amino acids. The CDR3 protein is CASSSGVSGNTIYF. CDR3 nucleotide sequence: TGTGCCAGCAGCTCCGGGGTCTCTGGAAACACCATATATTTT.

The rearrangement links TRBV29-1 to TRBJ1-1; maybe TRBD1 (5 bases). The CDR3 spans 13 residues. V lost 4 bases and J 0 bases, leaving 9 bases between the germline ends. CDR1 is SQVTM, CDR2 ANQGSEA, per germline. CDR3 sequence reads: CSVAGTLNTEAFF. The CDR3, as DNA: TGCAGCGTTGCCGGGACGTTGAACACTGAAGCTTTCTTT.

The V and J genes are TRBV5-1 and TRBJ2-5; TRBD2 aligns across 14 bases. V lost 3 bases to trimming and J lost 5 bases; unmatched junction nucleotides: 6. The V gene's germline CDR1 is SGHRS and CDR2 YFSETQ. CDR3 size: 16 residues. This chain's CDR3 is CASSSMTSGGAETQYF. CDR3 DNA sequence: TGCGCCAGCAGCTCCATGACTAGCGGGGGGGCGGAGACCCAGTACTTC.

This clone was detected once. The chain carries TRBV6-1 and TRBJ2-1; possibly TRBD1 for D (6 bases). Germline-derived CDR1 and CDR2 are MNHNS and SASEGT. The V end lost 4 bases, the J end lost 2 bases, and 15 bases lay between the germline ends. The CDR3 spans 16 residues. CDR3 nucleotides: TGTGCCAGCAGTGTTCAGGGGCGACTCACCTACAATGAGCAGTTCTTC. Protein product: CASSVQGRLTYNEQFF.

The V gene is TRBV7-2, the J gene TRBJ2-7; possibly TRBD1 or TRBD2 for D (5 bases each). The V gene lost 5 bases and the J gene lost 7 bases, with 21 bases spanning the gap. Germline V CDR1 and CDR2: SGHTA, FQGNSA. The CDR3 sequence is 15 residues long. In DNA, the CDR3 is TGTGCCAGCAGCCGGCGGGCAGGGTTTACGTCGGAGCAGTACTTC. Amino acids: CASSRRAGFTSEQYF.

The rearrangement links TRBV10-3 to TRBJ1-1; perhaps TRBD1 as D (5 bases). V shed 0 bases and J shed 0 bases, with 11 bases lying between them. Germline V gives CDR1 ENHRY, CDR2 SYGVKD. The CDR3 contains 16 residues. The DNA for the CDR3 is TGTGCCATCAGTGAGTCTTACAGGCCCATGAACACTGAAGCTTTCTTT. Amino acids: CAISESYRPMNTEAFF.

This clone was seen a single time. The V gene is TRBV2, the J gene TRBJ2-6; D remains unclear. V was clipped by 3 bases and J by 0 bases, with 3 bases between them. CDR1 SNHLY and CDR2 FYNNEI come from the germline V gene. The CDR3 contains 14 residues. The CDR3 region has the DNA TGTGCCAGCAGTGATCGCTCTGGGGCCAACGTCCTGACTTTC. Encoded protein: CASSDRSGANVLTF.

V usage is TRBV7-9 and J usage is TRBJ1-5, with TRBD1 identical over 9 bases. Germline V lookup: CDR1 SEHNR, CDR2 FQNEAQ (reference sequence). Trimming cost V 8 bases and J 5 bases; bases outside gene matches: 13. This CDR3 has 16 amino acids. This CDR3 reads CASHGHRDRDDQPQHF. The CDR3 coding sequence is TGTGCCAGCCACGGTCACCGGGACAGGGACGATCAGCCCCAGCATTTT.

V gene TRBV9 combines with J gene TRBJ2-5; D is ambiguous. This CDR3 has 13 amino acids. Germline V gene lookup returns CDR1 SGDLS and CDR2 YYNGEE. The V end was cut by 4 bases, the J end by 3 bases, with 10 bases between. The CDR3 protein is CASSPQGKETQYF. For the CDR3, the DNA is TGTGCCAGCAGCCCCCAAGGGAAAGAGACCCAGTACTTC.

This clone was seen only a few times. V is TRBV10-3 and J is TRBJ2-7, with 11 positions matching TRBD1. J was trimmed by 2 bases and V by 11 bases; bases with no gene match: 8. This CDR3 is built from 14 residues. The germline CDR1 and CDR2 sequences are ENHRY and SYGVKD. CDR3 residues: CAATGQGATYEQYF. CDR3 nucleotide sequence: TGTGCCGCCACCGGACAGGGGGCAACCTACGAGCAGTACTTC.

In DNA form, the CDR3 reads TGTGCCAGCAGCTTGACGGATGCCTACAATGAGCAGTTCTTC. Encoded protein: CASSLTDAYNEQFF. The chain joins TRBV7-8 to TRBJ2-1; no clear D gene. The V gene's germline CDR1 is SGHVS and CDR2 FQNEAQ. CDR3 length equals 14 residues. V was cut by 3 bases and J by 2 bases, with 8 bases left in between.